These 8 T cell receptor beta chains originate from one sample sequenced in a study of cytomegalovirus exposure and HLA in healthy donors. 60 Vbeta and 13 Jbeta primers were used in PCR. Only in-frame clones appear in the TCRdb table, and some are missing; sequencing was by immunoSEQ multiplex PCR. The sample lists about 190,000 clones; around 87% were seen once. The material sequenced was PBMCs. The receptors were gathered from a man in his thirties or forties in good health and CMV-seronegative.

The chain joins TRBV30 to TRBJ2-7; a possible D gene is TRBD2 (6 bases). The V and J ends lost 1 base and 3 bases respectively, with 19 bases between them. Germline CDR1 is GTSNPN and CDR2 is SVGIG (reference sequence). The CDR3 extends over 16 amino acids. The CDR3 DNA sequence: TGTGCCTGGAGTGACCCCCCTGACGGGGGATACTACGAGCAGTACTTC. Its protein is CAWSDPPDGGYYEQYF.

This chain connects TRBV7-8 to TRBJ1-1, with 9 positions matching TRBD1. This CDR3 is built from 16 residues. J gave up 3 bases and V 5 bases, and 10 bases lay outside the gene matches. The germline V gene has CDR1 SGHVS and CDR2 FQNEAQ. DNA of the CDR3: TGTGCCAGCAGCGCCGGGACAGGGATTCATGACACTGAAGCTTTCTTT. It encodes CASSAGTGIHDTEAFF.

The V gene is TRBV30, the J gene TRBJ2-7, with D maybe TRBD1 (6 bases). This CDR3 comprises 14 residues. CDR1 and CDR2 from the germline V gene are GTSNPN and SVGIG (reference sequence). The V end was cut by 2 bases, the J end by 2 bases, with 13 bases between. The CDR3 DNA reads TGTGCCTGGAGTCTAAAACAGGGTCCCTACGAGCAGTACTTC. It is translated as CAWSLKQGPYEQYF.

V gene TRBV6-5 combines with J gene TRBJ1-1; tentatively, D is TRBD1 (5 bases). CDR1 MNHEY and CDR2 SVGAGI come from the germline V gene. V lost 11 bases, J lost 6 bases, and 16 bases lay in between. CDR3 size: 12 residues. CDR3: CAVTAGTSEAFF. CDR3 nucleotides: TGTGCCGTAACGGCAGGGACTTCTGAAGCTTTCTTT.

The DNA of the CDR3 is TGCGCCAGCAGCCAAGATGGAACAGGGCGAGACTATGGCTACACCTTC. Its protein is CASSQDGTGRDYGYTF. V gene TRBV4-1 combines with J gene TRBJ1-2, with a weak D call TRBD1 (6 bases). Trimming removed 0 bases from V and 3 bases from J, with 14 bases in between. Germline CDR1 and CDR2: MGHRA and YSYEKL. The CDR3 is 16 residues long.

The V and J genes are TRBV7-2 and TRBJ1-1; D may be TRBD1 (5 bases). Trimming stripped 3 bases from V and 3 bases from J, with 11 bases between. Germline values: CDR1 SGHTA, CDR2 FQGNSA. This CDR3 region has 14 residues. CDR3 in amino acids: CASSLGLLYTEAFF. The CDR3 region has the DNA TGTGCCAGCAGCTTGGGGCTCCTGTACACTGAAGCTTTCTTT.

The chain uses TRBV11-2 and TRBJ1-6; 7 nucleotides match TRBD1. Germline CDR1 reads SGHAT; CDR2 reads FQNNGV. CDR3 length: 14 amino acids. V gave up 5 bases and J gave up 7 bases; unmatched junction bases: 5. The CDR3, as DNA: TGTGCCAGCAGCAGGGACAGAAAAAATTCACCCCTCCACTTT. The encoded protein is CASSRDRKNSPLHF.

This clone was observed a single time. The V and J genes are TRBV5-4 and TRBJ2-3; tentatively, D is TRBD2 (6 bases). CDR3 size: 13 residues. Per the germline V gene, CDR1 is SGHNT and CDR2 is YYREEE (reference sequence). V lost 4 bases, J lost 4 bases, and 10 bases lay in between. The CDR3 spells CASSQRAADTQYF. The CDR3 nucleotides are TGTGCCAGCAGCCAGCGGGCTGCAGATACGCAGTATTTT.